These 17 T cell receptor beta chains originate from one sample sequenced in a study of blood T cells in healthy people across ages. Alongside a J-beta primer mix, a sample-barcoded 5' primer served in a second PCR lasting roughly 7 to 11 cycles. Using its own MiXCR run on the 5' RACE reads, TCRdb lists one record per CDR3 protein. Among 1,500,000 or so distinct CDR3 sequences listed, under 55% were seen once. The specimen was blood. The receptors were sampled from a woman under 30 in good health.

This clonotype has at least ten counts. V is TRBV18 and J is TRBJ2-5, with D tentatively TRBD1 (5 bases). The CDR3 runs 17 residues. Between the trimmed V and J ends, which lost 3 bases and 3 bases, there was a span of 20 bases. From germline, CDR1 is KGHSH and CDR2 LQKENI. CDR3 sequence: CASSPTGYTFKEETQYF. Here the CDR3 DNA reads TGTGCCAGCTCACCTACAGGATACACCTTCAAAGAAGAGACCCAGTACTTC.

A word on this clonotype: The junction and the germline gene differ at one end; a read error may be behind it. This chain links TRBV7-2 with TRBJ1-1; 9 bases are shared with TRBD1. This CDR3 is 13 amino acids long. From germline, CDR1 is SGHTA and CDR2 FQGNSA. The CDR3 region is CASSFTGGTGAFF. The CDR3 coding sequence is TGTGCCAGCAGCTTTACAGGGGGCACTGGAGCTTTCTTT.

In its sample, this clonotype was seen once. Compared with germline, one end of the junction differs, possibly owing to a read error. The rearrangement links TRBV9 to TRBJ2-1, with 14 bases identical to TRBD2. CDR3 length: 18 amino acids. CDR1 and CDR2 (germline): SGDLS, YYNGEE. The CDR3 is CTSSVSPSGTSGSNEQFF. CDR3 bases: TGTACCAGCAGCGTCTCACCCTCCGGGACTAGCGGGAGTAATGAGCAGTTCTTC.

In this sample, this clonotype turned up a few times. V and J are TRBV7-9 and TRBJ2-5; 9 nucleotides align to TRBD1. V lost 5 bases, J lost 3 bases, and 7 bases stayed unmatched. The germline V gene has CDR1 SEHNR and CDR2 FQNEAQ (reference sequence). The CDR3 loop spans 15 amino acids. CDR3 residues: CASSAFRDREETQYF. The DNA for the CDR3 is TGTGCCAGCAGCGCATTCCGGGACAGGGAAGAGACCCAGTACTTC.

This clonotype was found a few times. The chain joins TRBV29-1 to TRBJ2-3, with 10 nucleotides matching TRBD1. V lost 7 bases to trimming and J lost 2 bases; unmatched junction nucleotides: 15. The CDR3 runs to 17 residues. Germline V gives CDR1 SQVTM, CDR2 ANQGSEA. CDR3 residues: CSARSGTGVSPTDTQYF. CDR3 sequence (DNA): TGCAGCGCTAGATCCGGGACAGGGGTTTCCCCCACAGATACGCAGTATTTT.

This clonotype was recorded a few times. The chain couples TRBV27 to TRBJ2-4; TRBD2 agrees at 7 bases. TRBJ2-7 explains the end of the DNA better; the J call may be wrong. The CDR3 totals 14 residues. In germline, CDR1 is MNHEY, CDR2 SMNVEV (reference sequence). The DNA of the CDR3 is TGTGCCAGCAGTTACGCGGGGGTCATTTACGAGCAGTACTTC. Encoded protein: CASSYAGVIYEQYF.

The genes are TRBV7-2 and TRBJ2-7; TRBD1 matches at 8 bases. Per the germline V gene, CDR1 is SGHTA and CDR2 is FQGNSA. Trimming cost V 6 bases and J 3 bases; bases outside gene matches: 4. This CDR3 is 13 amino acids long. The CDR3 DNA reads TGTGCCAGCAGACAGGGGGGTATCTACGAGCAGTACTTC. It codes for CASRQGGIYEQYF.

This chain uses TRBV4-3 with TRBJ2-3; D uncertain. Trimming took 1 base from V and 0 from J, leaving 14 bases between them. The CDR3 length is 17 residues. The germline V gene has CDR1 LGHNA and CDR2 YSLEER. CDR3 DNA: TGCGCCAGCAGCCAAGGTTCGGTGGGCTCTAGCACAGATACGCAGTATTTT. Protein product: CASSQGSVGSSTDTQYF.

Comment on this clonotype: At one end, the junction sequence differs from germline, possibly due to a read error. This chain connects TRBV9 to TRBJ2-7; 11 nucleotides match TRBD2. Germline V CDR1 and CDR2: SGDLS, YYNGEE. The CDR3 spans 15 residues. In DNA, the CDR3 is TGTGCCAGCAGCGTAAATAGCGGGAGGGCCTATGAGCAGTACTTC. It yields the protein CASSVNSGRAYEQYF.

This clonotype has more than one count but fewer than ten. V and J are TRBV29-1 and TRBJ2-2; 9 bases agree with TRBD1. CDR3 size: 13 residues. The V and J ends lost 5 bases and 4 bases, in that order; junction bases with no gene match: 2. Germline values: CDR1 SQVTM, CDR2 ANQGSEA. The CDR3 nucleotides read TGCAGCGTTCTGGACAGGGGCACCGGGGAGCTGTTTTTT. Its protein product is CSVLDRGTGELFF.

CDR3 in amino acids: CASSGRVGVRYQETQYF. DNA of the CDR3: TGTGCCAGCAGCGGGAGGGTAGGGGTCCGGTACCAAGAGACCCAGTACTTC. The chain has TRBV3-1 and TRBJ2-5; TRBD2 matches at 7 bases. This CDR3 spans 17 amino acids. CDR1 and CDR2 (germline): LGHDT, YNNKEL (reference sequence). The J segment lost 0 bases and the V segment lost 5 bases, leaving 12 bases of the junction unmatched.

This clonotype was picked up a small number of times. The chain links TRBV6-6 to TRBJ1-1; D is ambiguous. Trimming pared 6 bases from V and 4 bases from J, leaving 12 bases between. Per the germline V gene, CDR1 is MNHNY and CDR2 is SVGAGI (reference sequence). This CDR3 spans 13 amino acids. This chain's CDR3 is CASSKGRGTEAFF. The DNA for the CDR3 is TGTGCCAGCAGCAAAGGCCGGGGCACTGAAGCTTTCTTT.

V gene TRBV20-1 combines with J gene TRBJ1-2; 8 nucleotides match TRBD1. The trim removed 1 base at V and 4 bases at J, leaving 5 bases unmatched. Germline CDR1 is DFQATT and CDR2 is SNEGSKA (reference sequence). The CDR3 spans 14 residues. The CDR3 DNA follows: TGCAGTGCTAGAGGCCACACAGGGGGCTATGGCTACACCTTC. This codes for CSARGHTGGYGYTF.

This clonotype has only a few counts. J is TRBJ2-7 and V is TRBV27; D gene uncertain. Per the germline V gene, CDR1 is MNHEY and CDR2 is SMNVEV (reference sequence). There are 14 residues in the CDR3. Trimming took 5 bases from V and 3 from J, leaving 14 bases between them. CDR3 nucleotide sequence: TGTGCCAGCAGTGGCTTGGTTTCCCGCTACGAGCAGTACTTC. Its protein product is CASSGLVSRYEQYF.

A few counts support this clonotype. The V call is TRBV4-1, the J call TRBJ1-1; D is unclear. The CDR3 loop spans 15 amino acids. V gave up 3 bases and J gave up 5 bases, with 16 bases separating them. Germline values: CDR1 MGHRA, CDR2 YSYEKL. The CDR3 protein is CASSHGRTSRTEAFF. The CDR3 coding sequence is TGCGCCAGCAGCCACGGACGGACTTCTCGGACTGAAGCTTTCTTT.

This clonotype was observed a handful of times. CDR3: CASSLTGTGLYEQYF. The CDR3 nucleotides read TGCGCCAGCAGCTTGACCGGGACAGGGCTCTACGAGCAGTACTTC. This rearrangement joins TRBV5-1 to TRBJ2-7, with TRBD1 matching 9 bases. V gave up 1 base and J gave up 3 bases; unmatched junction bases: 5. The CDR3 covers 15 residues. The V gene's germline CDR1 is SGHRS and CDR2 YFSETQ.

The chain employs TRBV7-2 and TRBJ2-7, with unresolved D. Germline CDR1 is SGHTA and CDR2 is FQGNSA. This CDR3 has 13 amino acids. V was shortened by 4 bases and J by 4 bases, with 11 bases between the two germline ends. The CDR3 DNA reads TGTGCCAGCAGCTCGGCCCTGGGGTACGAGCAGTACTTC. This encodes CASSSALGYEQYF.